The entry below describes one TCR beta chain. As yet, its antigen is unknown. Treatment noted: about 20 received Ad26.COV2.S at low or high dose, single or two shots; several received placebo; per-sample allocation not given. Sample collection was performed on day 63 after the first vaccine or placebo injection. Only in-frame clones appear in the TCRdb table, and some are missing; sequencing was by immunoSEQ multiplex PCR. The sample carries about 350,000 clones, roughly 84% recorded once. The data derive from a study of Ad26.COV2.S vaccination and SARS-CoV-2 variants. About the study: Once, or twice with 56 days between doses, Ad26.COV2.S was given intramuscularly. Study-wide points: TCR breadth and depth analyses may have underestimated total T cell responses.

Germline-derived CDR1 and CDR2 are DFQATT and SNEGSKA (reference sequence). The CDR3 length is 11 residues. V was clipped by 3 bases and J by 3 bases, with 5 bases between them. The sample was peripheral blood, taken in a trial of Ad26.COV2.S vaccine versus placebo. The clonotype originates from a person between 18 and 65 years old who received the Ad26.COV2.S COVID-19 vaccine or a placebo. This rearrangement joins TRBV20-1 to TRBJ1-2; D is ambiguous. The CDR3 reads CSASSDYGYTF. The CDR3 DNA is TGCAGTGCTAGTTCCGACTATGGCTACACCTTC.